The T cell receptor beta chain under discussion was sequenced for a study of CD8 T cells in acute hepatitis C reinfection. Using immunoSEQ multiplex PCR, the repertoire was profiled, and TCRdb retains in-frame clones only, with some absent. The table lists about 40,000 clones, approximately 83% of them singletons. V was clipped by 3 bases and J by 7 bases, with 12 bases between them. This CDR3 is 13 amino acids long. Germline V lookup: CDR1 SNHLY, CDR2 FYNNEI. This clone was detected only a few times. The antigen remains undetermined. The study's findings and limits: Diversity was high, without significant differences between resolver and chronic groups.

Specified time point: naive CD8 control sorted from an acute-time-point sample. Donors were people who inject drugs, followed every 3 months. This receptor was obtained from a woman aged 18-35 years who spontaneously cleared hepatitis C infection. The chain links TRBV2 to TRBJ1-1, with D possibly being TRBD1 (5 bases). Sequencing was done on a sample of naive CD8+ T cells from PBMCs. This CDR3 reads CASSDEQDIEAFF. DNA for the CDR3: TGTGCCAGCAGTGATGAACAGGACATTGAAGCTTTCTTT.